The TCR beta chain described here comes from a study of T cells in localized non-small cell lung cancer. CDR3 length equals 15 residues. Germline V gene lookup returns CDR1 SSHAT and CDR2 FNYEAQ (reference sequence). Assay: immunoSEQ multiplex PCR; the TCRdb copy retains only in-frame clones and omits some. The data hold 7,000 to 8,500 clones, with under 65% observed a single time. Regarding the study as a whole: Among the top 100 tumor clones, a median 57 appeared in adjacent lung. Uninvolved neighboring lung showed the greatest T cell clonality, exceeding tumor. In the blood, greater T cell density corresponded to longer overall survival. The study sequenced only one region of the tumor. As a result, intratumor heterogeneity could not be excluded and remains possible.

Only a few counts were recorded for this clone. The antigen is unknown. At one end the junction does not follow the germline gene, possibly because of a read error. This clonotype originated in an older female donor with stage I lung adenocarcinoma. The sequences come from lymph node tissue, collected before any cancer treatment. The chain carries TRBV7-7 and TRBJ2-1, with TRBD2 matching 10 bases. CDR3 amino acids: CASSLIAGGGNEQFF. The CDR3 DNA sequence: TGTGCTAGCAGCCTCATAGCGGGAGGAGGGAATGAGCAGTTCTTC.